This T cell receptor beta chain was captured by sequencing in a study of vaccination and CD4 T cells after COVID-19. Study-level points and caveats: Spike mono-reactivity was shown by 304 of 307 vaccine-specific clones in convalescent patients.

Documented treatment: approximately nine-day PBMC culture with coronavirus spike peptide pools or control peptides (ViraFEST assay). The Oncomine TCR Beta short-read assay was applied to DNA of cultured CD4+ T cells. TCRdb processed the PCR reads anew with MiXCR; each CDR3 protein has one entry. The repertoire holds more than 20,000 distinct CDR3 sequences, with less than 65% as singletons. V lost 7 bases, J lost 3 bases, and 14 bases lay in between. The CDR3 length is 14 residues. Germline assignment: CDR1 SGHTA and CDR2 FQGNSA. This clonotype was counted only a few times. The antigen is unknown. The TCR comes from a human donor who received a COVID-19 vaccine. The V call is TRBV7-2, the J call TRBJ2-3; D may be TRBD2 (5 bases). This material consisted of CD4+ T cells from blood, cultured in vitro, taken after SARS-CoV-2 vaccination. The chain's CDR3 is CASTAPAVTDTQYF. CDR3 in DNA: TGTGCCAGCACTGCCCCAGCGGTTACAGATACGCAGTATTTT.